A selection of T cell receptor beta chains follows, all from one sample in a study of blood T cell repertoires in COVID-19. Measured with immunoSEQ multiplex PCR; TCRdb has only the in-frame clones, and not every one. The table has 94,000 or so clones, 70% to 90% seen once. The material sequenced was peripheral blood. These receptors were obtained from an elderly woman with active COVID-19. Each CDR3 is given with its conserved first and last residue. Each record gives: J gene, D gene, V gene, clone size, CDR3 protein, CDR3 DNA. A D gene is named only where the DNA matches it firmly. Expanded clones get a size class; other rows say once, few or many, or leave the size out.

j_call: TRBJ2-1; d_call: TRBD1; v_call: TRBV18; clone_size: NA; cdr3_aa: CASSPRQRGGENEQFF; cdr3_nt: TGTGCCAGCTCACCACGCCAGAGAGGGGGCGAAAATGAGCAGTTCTTC
j_call: TRBJ2-1; d_call: TRBD2; v_call: TRBV27; clone_size: NA; cdr3_aa: CASRGAGGGNEQFF; cdr3_nt: TGTGCCAGCAGGGGAGCGGGAGGTGGCAATGAGCAGTTCTTC
j_call: TRBJ1-5; d_call: NA; v_call: TRBV30; clone_size: few; cdr3_aa: CAWSTQGDQPQHF; cdr3_nt: TGTGCCTGGAGTACCCAGGGTGATCAGCCCCAGCATTTT
j_call: TRBJ1-3; d_call: NA; v_call: TRBV19; clone_size: few; cdr3_aa: CASRGSGGGNTIYF; cdr3_nt: TGTGCCAGTCGCGGTTCCGGAGGAGGAAACACCATATATTTT
j_call: TRBJ1-6; d_call: NA; v_call: TRBV18; clone_size: NA; cdr3_aa: CASSLGQKDNSPLHF; cdr3_nt: TGTGCCAGCTCACTTGGACAGAAGGATAATTCACCCCTCCACTTT
j_call: TRBJ2-3; d_call: TRBD1; v_call: TRBV11-2; clone_size: NA; cdr3_aa: CASSSNRGRDTQYF; cdr3_nt: TGTGCCAGCAGCTCAAACAGGGGTCGAGATACGCAGTATTTT
j_call: TRBJ2-7; d_call: TRBD2; v_call: TRBV6-2/TRBV6-3; clone_size: NA; cdr3_aa: CASSYSTLRTSGGYEQYF; cdr3_nt: TGTGCCAGCAGTTACTCCACGCTCAGGACTAGCGGGGGTTACGAGCAGTACTTC
j_call: TRBJ2-5; d_call: TRBD2; v_call: TRBV19; clone_size: NA; cdr3_aa: CASALAGAGGETQYF; cdr3_nt: TGTGCCAGTGCCTTAGCGGGAGCGGGGGGAGAGACCCAGTACTTC
j_call: TRBJ2-2; d_call: TRBD2; v_call: TRBV9; clone_size: NA; cdr3_aa: CASSLGAGDSGELFF; cdr3_nt: TGTGCCAGCAGCCTAGGAGCGGGAGACAGCGGGGAGCTGTTTTTT
j_call: TRBJ1-2; d_call: NA; v_call: TRBV27; clone_size: NA; cdr3_aa: CASRRGRDYGYTF; cdr3_nt: TGTGCCAGCAGGAGGGGGAGGGACTATGGCTACACCTTC
j_call: TRBJ2-2; d_call: NA; v_call: TRBV15; clone_size: NA; cdr3_aa: CATSREPGDSANTGELFF; cdr3_nt: TGTGCCACCAGCAGAGAGCCGGGGGACAGTGCGAACACCGGGGAGCTGTTTTTT
j_call: TRBJ1-2; d_call: TRBD1; v_call: TRBV5-4; clone_size: NA; cdr3_aa: CASSLGTGGRGGYTF; cdr3_nt: TGTGCCAGCAGCTTGGGTACAGGGGGAAGGGGTGGCTACACCTTC
j_call: TRBJ1-6; d_call: TRBD1; v_call: TRBV10-3; clone_size: NA; cdr3_aa: CAISYSGGRAPLHF; cdr3_nt: TGTGCCATCAGTTACTCAGGGGGCAGAGCACCCCTCCACTTT
j_call: TRBJ2-7; d_call: TRBD1; v_call: TRBV2; clone_size: NA; cdr3_aa: CASSANRGNEQYF; cdr3_nt: TGTGCCAGCAGTGCCAACAGGGGGAACGAGCAGTACTTC
j_call: TRBJ2-2; d_call: NA; v_call: TRBV5-5; clone_size: NA; cdr3_aa: CASSLAAITGELFF; cdr3_nt: TGTGCCAGCAGCTTGGCCGCGATCACCGGGGAGCTGTTTTTT
j_call: TRBJ2-3; d_call: NA; v_call: TRBV27; clone_size: NA; cdr3_aa: CASSRSYDSGTQYF; cdr3_nt: TGTGCCAGCAGTCGTTCCTATGATTCGGGGACGCAGTATTTT
j_call: TRBJ2-3; d_call: NA; v_call: TRBV7-2; clone_size: NA; cdr3_aa: CASSLVGQLSTDTQYF; cdr3_nt: TGTGCCAGCAGCTTAGTGGGACAACTTAGCACAGATACGCAGTATTTT
j_call: TRBJ2-5; d_call: NA; v_call: TRBV28; clone_size: NA; cdr3_aa: CASSLGGVGETQYF; cdr3_nt: TGTGCCAGCAGTTTGGGGGGAGTCGGGGAGACCCAGTACTTC
j_call: TRBJ1-5; d_call: NA; v_call: TRBV27; clone_size: few; cdr3_aa: CASSLYGPRYNQPQHF; cdr3_nt: TGTGCCAGCAGTTTATACGGTCCGAGGTATAATCAGCCCCAGCATTTT
j_call: TRBJ2-3; d_call: NA; v_call: TRBV19; clone_size: NA; cdr3_aa: CASSISVSGDTQYF; cdr3_nt: TGTGCCAGTAGTATCTCGGTTAGCGGAGATACGCAGTATTTT
j_call: TRBJ2-6; d_call: NA; v_call: TRBV5-4; clone_size: NA; cdr3_aa: CASSFPMRNPGSAGANVLTF; cdr3_nt: TGTGCCAGCAGCTTCCCAATGAGGAACCCGGGTTCAGCTGGGGCCAACGTCCTGACTTTC
j_call: TRBJ2-1; d_call: NA; v_call: TRBV7-9; clone_size: NA; cdr3_aa: CASSPGKGLAYNEQFF; cdr3_nt: TGTGCCAGCAGCCCCGGTAAGGGCCTAGCTTACAATGAGCAGTTCTTC
j_call: TRBJ2-3; d_call: NA; v_call: TRBV4-3; clone_size: NA; cdr3_aa: CASSQDLAADTQYF; cdr3_nt: TGCGCCAGCAGCCAAGATCTCGCGGCAGATACGCAGTATTTT
j_call: TRBJ2-1; d_call: TRBD2; v_call: TRBV7-2; clone_size: NA; cdr3_aa: CASSLGGLALGEQFF; cdr3_nt: TGTGCCAGCAGCTTAGGGGGACTAGCATTGGGTGAGCAGTTCTTC
j_call: TRBJ1-6; d_call: NA; v_call: TRBV7-2; clone_size: NA; cdr3_aa: CASSPSGGNNSPLHF; cdr3_nt: TGTGCCAGCAGCCCAAGTGGGGGGAATAATTCACCCCTCCACTTT
j_call: TRBJ2-7; d_call: NA; v_call: TRBV29-1; clone_size: once; cdr3_aa: CSASRDITFEQYF; cdr3_nt: TGCAGCGCTAGCCGGGACATCACGTTCGAGCAGTACTTC
j_call: TRBJ2-1; d_call: TRBD1; v_call: TRBV5-4; clone_size: once; cdr3_aa: CASSFRQGWQFF; cdr3_nt: TGTGCCAGCAGCTTCCGACAGGGATGGCAGTTCTTC
j_call: TRBJ1-1; d_call: TRBD1; v_call: TRBV30; clone_size: NA; cdr3_aa: CACGQGNTEAFF; cdr3_nt: TGTGCCTGCGGACAGGGGAACACTGAAGCTTTCTTT
j_call: TRBJ2-2; d_call: TRBD1; v_call: TRBV5-1; clone_size: NA; cdr3_aa: CASSPPVTGGTGELFF; cdr3_nt: TGCGCCAGCAGCCCCCCGGTGACAGGGGGCACCGGGGAGCTGTTTTTT
j_call: TRBJ1-1; d_call: NA; v_call: TRBV25-1; clone_size: once; cdr3_aa: CASSEGISAEAFF; cdr3_nt: TGTGCCAGCAGTGAAGGTATTAGTGCTGAAGCTTTCTTT
j_call: TRBJ2-7; d_call: TRBD1; v_call: TRBV5-6; clone_size: NA; cdr3_aa: CASSWDREYEQYF; cdr3_nt: TGTGCCAGCAGCTGGGACAGGGAGTACGAGCAGTACTTC
j_call: TRBJ1-6; d_call: NA; v_call: TRBV12-3/TRBV12-4; clone_size: NA; cdr3_aa: CASSTRNSPLHF; cdr3_nt: TGTGCCAGCAGCACCAGGAATTCACCCCTCCACTTT
j_call: TRBJ2-7; d_call: TRBD2; v_call: TRBV28; clone_size: NA; cdr3_aa: CASSRGRGGIYEQYF; cdr3_nt: TGTGCCAGCAGCCGGGGGAGGGGAGGGATCTACGAGCAGTACTTC
j_call: TRBJ2-7; d_call: NA; v_call: TRBV7-6; clone_size: NA; cdr3_aa: CASMTQAAYEQYF; cdr3_nt: TGTGCCAGCATGACACAGGCCGCCTACGAGCAGTACTTC
j_call: TRBJ1-1; d_call: TRBD1; v_call: TRBV11-2; clone_size: NA; cdr3_aa: CASSTGQGWNAEAFF; cdr3_nt: TGTGCCAGCAGCACGGGACAGGGGTGGAATGCTGAAGCTTTCTTT
j_call: TRBJ2-3; d_call: TRBD2; v_call: TRBV28; clone_size: NA; cdr3_aa: CASSPTSGRATDTQYF; cdr3_nt: TGTGCCAGCAGTCCGACTAGCGGGAGGGCCACAGATACGCAGTATTTT
j_call: TRBJ2-1; d_call: TRBD2; v_call: TRBV28; clone_size: once; cdr3_aa: CASSPLRTSGTYNEQFF; cdr3_nt: TGTGCCAGCAGTCCCCTGAGGACTAGCGGGACCTACAATGAGCAGTTCTTC
j_call: TRBJ2-1; d_call: NA; v_call: TRBV3-1/TRBV3-2; clone_size: once; cdr3_aa: CASSHPPGIALSSYNEQFF; cdr3_nt: TGTGCCAGCAGCCACCCCCCGGGAATAGCGCTGAGCTCCTACAATGAGCAGTTCTTC
j_call: TRBJ1-2; d_call: NA; v_call: TRBV6-5; clone_size: NA; cdr3_aa: CASSYSGGRGGYTF; cdr3_nt: TGTGCCAGCAGTTACTCGGGAGGGCGGGGTGGCTACACCTTC
j_call: TRBJ2-7; d_call: NA; v_call: TRBV19; clone_size: NA; cdr3_aa: CAGEQGHEQYF; cdr3_nt: TGTGCCGGAGAACAGGGCCACGAGCAGTACTTC
j_call: TRBJ1-1; d_call: TRBD1; v_call: TRBV19; clone_size: once; cdr3_aa: CASRPGGMNTEAFF; cdr3_nt: TGTGCCAGTAGGCCAGGGGGCATGAACACTGAAGCTTTCTTT
j_call: TRBJ2-4; d_call: TRBD1; v_call: TRBV5-8; clone_size: NA; cdr3_aa: CASTTTGRIQYF; cdr3_nt: TGTGCCAGCACCACGACAGGGCGCATTCAGTACTTC
j_call: TRBJ2-1; d_call: NA; v_call: TRBV29-1; clone_size: NA; cdr3_aa: CSARLFGDEQFF; cdr3_nt: TGCAGCGCTCGCCTCTTCGGAGATGAGCAGTTCTTC